Shown below are 5 T cell receptor beta chains from a single sample sequenced in a study of T cells expressing NK-cell markers. With the 5' RACE reads reprocessed, TCRdb shows one record per CDR3 protein and no DNA. With 120,000 to 150,000 distinct CDR3 sequences in the sample, the ten largest clones hold less than 15%. Sample: blood T cells: a sorted CD56 or NKG2C T cell subset, CD4+ or CD8+ T cells, or bulk PBMC T cells (not recorded which). The source of these receptors is a man between 18 and 35 years old in good health.

The V call is TRBV27, the J call TRBJ1-1; TCRdb designates TRBD1, a call that cannot be tested without DNA. There are 15 residues in the CDR3. Per germline, CDR1 MNHEY and CDR2 SMNVEV (reference sequence). The chain's CDR3 is CASSWAVAGGTEAFF.

The J gene is TRBJ2-1, the V gene TRBV5-4; the D call of TRBD1 rests on TCRdb alone, since no DNA is present to check it. The germline V gene encodes CDR1 SGHNT and CDR2 YYREEE (reference sequence). The CDR3 has 13 amino acids. The CDR3: CASTPQGSQEQFF.

This chain connects TRBV5-4 to TRBJ2-1; TCRdb indicates TRBD1, and absent DNA this call remains unverified. This CDR3 spans 13 amino acids. Per the germline V gene, CDR1 is SGHNT and CDR2 is YYREEE (reference sequence). CDR3 residues: CASVDRAYNEQFF.

V and J are TRBV5-6 and TRBJ2-3; the TRBD2 assignment by TCRdb is unverifiable without DNA. The CDR3 sequence is 16 residues long. Germline values: CDR1 SGHDT, CDR2 YYEEEE. CDR3 residues: CASSFGGRGGTDTQYF.

The V gene is TRBV7-2, the J gene TRBJ2-1; TCRdb outputs TRBD1, but without DNA this stays unchecked. The CDR3 spans 13 residues. Germline V gene lookup returns CDR1 SGHTA and CDR2 FQGNSA. CDR3 protein: CASSRGGWNEQFF.